Listed here is a single T cell receptor (beta chain). Recruited during active infection, patients (from Seattle) were subsequently followed longitudinally. In the authors' workflow: Counts of nucleated cells, estimated from reference gene primer amplification, were obtained. This table comes from immunoSEQ multiplex PCR, and its TCRdb copy is limited to in-frame clones, with some not included. From that table come the V and J calls and clone size; the DNA was used to work out D and trimming. The sample carries 300,000 to 350,000 clones, 85% to 90% recorded once. The data were taken from a study of blood T cell repertoires in COVID-19. Overall study context: COVID-19 samples, acute and convalescent, were from the United States, Italy and Spain. The analysed material was cDNA or gDNA that came from T cells, B-cell-depleted T cells, or PBMCs.

This CDR3 contains 16 residues. J gave up 5 bases and V 3 bases, and 7 bases lay outside the gene matches. The germline CDR1 and CDR2 sequences are SGHTA and FQGNSA. The sequenced material came from peripheral blood. This TCR derives from a woman in her seventies with COVID-19, enrolled during active disease. The V and J genes are TRBV7-2 and TRBJ1-4; 9 bases align to TRBD1. This CDR3 reads CASSFISGTGNEKLFF. The CDR3 nucleotides are TGTGCCAGCAGCTTTATTTCCGGGACAGGGAATGAAAAACTGTTTTTT.